These 12 T cell receptor beta chains came from one sample sequenced in a study of graft-versus-host responses after intestinal transplantation. Profiled with immunoSEQ multiplex PCR; TCRdb holds only in-frame clones, not every one. The sample holds about 100,000 clones, 80% to 90% seen once. No antigen has been identified for these receptors. The input for sequencing was unstimulated CD4+ T cells sorted from spleen or lymph node cells, taken before transplant. The receptors shown here come from a human donor who was the organ donor for an intestinal transplant.

This chain connects TRBV6-1 to TRBJ1-3, with unresolved D. Germline lookup yields CDR1 MNHNS and CDR2 SASEGT. This CDR3 has 15 amino acids. Trimming pared 4 bases from V and 0 bases from J, leaving 10 bases between. DNA for the CDR3: TGTGCCAGCAGTGCCGACTGGGGCTCTGGAAACACCATATATTTT. Its translation: CASSADWGSGNTIYF.

The chain uses TRBV6-5 and TRBJ2-3; 7 positions match TRBD2. With 4 bases clipped from V and 2 bases from J, the junction kept 6 bases outside the gene matches. Germline values: CDR1 MNHEY, CDR2 SVGAGI. The CDR3 is made up of 15 amino acids. The CDR3 DNA is TGTGCCAGCAGTTCCTTAGCGGGCACCACAGATACGCAGTATTTT. It specifies CASSSLAGTTDTQYF.

In this sample, this clone turned up once. The chain has TRBV15 and TRBJ1-5; tentatively, D is TRBD1 (6 bases). CDR3 length equals 15 residues. Germline V gene data show CDR1 as LNHNV and CDR2 as YYDKDF (reference sequence). With 5 bases removed from V and 0 bases from J, the gap between germline ends came to 11 bases. The DNA for the CDR3 is TGTGCCACCAGCGCGGACAGTTATAGCAATCAGCCCCAGCATTTT. Translated, it gives CATSADSYSNQPQHF.

V and J are TRBV4-2 and TRBJ1-1, with TRBD1 identical over 10 bases. V shed 5 bases, J shed 7 bases, and the junction held 7 bases outside the gene matches. The germline V gene has CDR1 LGHNA and CDR2 YNFKEQ. There are 14 residues in the CDR3. CDR3 nucleotide sequence: TGTGCCAGCAGCGGCGGACAGGGGGGACGTGAAGCTTTCTTT. Residues: CASSGGQGGREAFF.

The chain links TRBV30 to TRBJ2-2; D is perhaps TRBD1 or TRBD2 (5 bases each). Germline-derived CDR1 and CDR2 are GTSNPN and SVGIG (reference sequence). Trimming removed 3 bases at V and 7 bases at J, with 15 bases between. The CDR3 contains 14 residues. CDR3 residues: CAWSSRGEDGELFF. For the CDR3, the DNA is TGTGCCTGGAGCTCGAGGGGTGAGGACGGGGAGCTGTTTTTT.

Note on this clone: Other nucleotide sequences in the sample specify the same CDR3. The CDR3 sequence: CASSVEGSGNTIYF. CDR3 coding DNA: TGTGCCAGCAGCGTAGAAGGGTCTGGAAACACCATATATTTT. The genes are TRBV9 and TRBJ1-3; D gene ambiguous. Germline CDR1 reads SGDLS; CDR2 reads YYNGEE. The CDR3 has 14 residues. V lost 0 bases and J lost 1, with 5 bases in between.

CDR3 sequence (DNA): TGTGCCAGCAGCTCAAACAGGGGCGCAGGCACTAATGAAAAACTGTTTTTT. This translates into CASSSNRGAGTNEKLFF. The chain joins TRBV5-4 to TRBJ1-4; 7 bases align to TRBD1. Germline V lookup: CDR1 SGHNT, CDR2 YYREEE (reference sequence). J gave up 2 bases and V 3 bases, and 10 bases lay outside the gene matches. The CDR3 consists of 17 residues. Full variable domain (remainder filled in from reference TRBV5-4 and TRBJ1-4): ETGVTQSPTHLIKTRGQQVTLRCSSQSGHNTVSWYQQALGQGPQFIFQYYREEENGRGNFPPRFSGLQFPNYSSELNVNALELDDSALYLCASSSNRGAGTNEKLFFGSGTQLSVL.

The V call is TRBV30, the J call TRBJ2-1, with a tentative D call TRBD1 (5 bases). Germline V lookup: CDR1 GTSNPN, CDR2 SVGIG (reference sequence). The CDR3 has 17 amino acids. The V and J ends lost 0 bases and 0 bases respectively, with 15 bases between them. Here the CDR3 DNA reads TGTGCCTGGAGTGTACCTGGGGCCTGGAGCTCCTACAATGAGCAGTTCTTC. Translation: CAWSVPGAWSSYNEQFF.

The V and J genes are TRBV6-5 and TRBJ1-2; 7 bases match TRBD1. Germline CDR1 and CDR2: MNHEY and SVGAGI. The trim removed 5 bases at V and 4 bases at J, leaving 10 bases unmatched. The CDR3 consists of 15 residues. CDR3 sequence: CASSKNRGRFYGYTF. CDR3 bases: TGTGCCAGCAGTAAGAACAGGGGCCGCTTCTATGGCTACACCTTC.

The chain joins TRBV7-8 to TRBJ1-1; D ambiguous. The CDR3 runs to 15 residues. Germline assignment: CDR1 SGHVS and CDR2 FQNEAQ. The ends were cut back, 5 bases at V and 4 bases at J, with 17 bases in the middle. CDR3 amino acids: CASSPNRASGTEAFF. CDR3 DNA sequence: TGTGCCAGCAGCCCTAATAGGGCGTCAGGCACTGAAGCTTTCTTT.

This sequence joins TRBV5-4 and TRBJ1-3, with unresolved D. The CDR3 consists of 16 residues. The germline V and J ends were trimmed by 0 bases and 0 bases, with 10 bases remaining between them. Looked up from germline, CDR1 is SGHNT and CDR2 is YYREEE (reference sequence). As DNA, the CDR3 is TGTGCCAGCAGCTTGGAGGCAGCCTTCTCTGGAAACACCATATATTTT. Translated: CASSLEAAFSGNTIYF.

V is TRBV7-6 and J is TRBJ2-5; tentatively, D is TRBD2 (6 bases). CDR3 length equals 14 residues. Trimming pared 5 bases from V and 8 bases from J, leaving 18 bases between. Germline CDR1 and CDR2: SGHVS and FNYEAQ. CDR3 sequence: CASSVRQRVDTQYF. The CDR3 bases are TGTGCCAGCAGCGTCCGACAGCGGGTCGATACCCAGTACTTC.